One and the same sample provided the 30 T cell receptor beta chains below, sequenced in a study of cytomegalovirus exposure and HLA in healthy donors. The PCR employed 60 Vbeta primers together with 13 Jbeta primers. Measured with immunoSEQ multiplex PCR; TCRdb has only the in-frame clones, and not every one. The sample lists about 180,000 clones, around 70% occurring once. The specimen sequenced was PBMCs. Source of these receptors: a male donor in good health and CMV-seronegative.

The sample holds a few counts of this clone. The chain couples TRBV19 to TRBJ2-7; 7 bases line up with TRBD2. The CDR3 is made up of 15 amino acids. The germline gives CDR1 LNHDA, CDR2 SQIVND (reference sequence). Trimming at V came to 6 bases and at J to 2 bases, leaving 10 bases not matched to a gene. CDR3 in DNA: TGTGCCAGTAGCAACTCTGGCGGGAGCACCTACGAGCAGTACTTC. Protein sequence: CASSNSGGSTYEQYF. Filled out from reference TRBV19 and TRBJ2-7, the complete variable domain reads DGGITQSPKYLFRKEGQNVTLSCEQNLNHDAMYWYRQDPGQGLRLIYYSQIVNDFQKGDIAEGYSVSREKKESFPLTVTSAQKNPTAFYLCASSNSGGSTYEQYFGPGTRLTVT.

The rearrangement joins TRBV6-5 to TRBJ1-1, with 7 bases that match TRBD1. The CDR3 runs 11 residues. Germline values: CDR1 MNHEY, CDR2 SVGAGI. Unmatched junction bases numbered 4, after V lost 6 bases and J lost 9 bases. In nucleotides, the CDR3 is TGTGCCAGCAGGGGGACAGCAAAAGCTTTCTTT. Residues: CASRGTAKAFF.

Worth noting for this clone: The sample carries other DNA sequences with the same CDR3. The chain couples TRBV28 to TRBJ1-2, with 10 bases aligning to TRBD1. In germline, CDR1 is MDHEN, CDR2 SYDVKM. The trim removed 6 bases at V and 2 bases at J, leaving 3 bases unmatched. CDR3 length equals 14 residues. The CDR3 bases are TGTGCCAGCAGGACAGGGGGCGCGAACTATGGCTACACCTTC. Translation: CASRTGGANYGYTF.

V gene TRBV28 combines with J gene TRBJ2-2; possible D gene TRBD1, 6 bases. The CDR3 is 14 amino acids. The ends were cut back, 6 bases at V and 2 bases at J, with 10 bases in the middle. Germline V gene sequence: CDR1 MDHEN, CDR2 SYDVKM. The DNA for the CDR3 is TGTGCCAGCAGCCCGGGACAAAACACCGGGGAGCTGTTTTTT. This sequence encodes CASSPGQNTGELFF. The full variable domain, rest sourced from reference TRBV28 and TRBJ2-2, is DVKVTQSSRYLVKRTGEKVFLECVQDMDHENMFWYRQDPGLGLRLIYFSYDVKMKEKGDIPEGYSVSREKKERFSLILESASTNQTSMYLCASSPGQNTGELFFGEGSRLTVL.

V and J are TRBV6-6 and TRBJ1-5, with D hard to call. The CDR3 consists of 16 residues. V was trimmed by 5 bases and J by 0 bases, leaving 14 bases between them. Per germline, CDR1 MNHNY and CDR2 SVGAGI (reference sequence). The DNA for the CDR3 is TGTGCCAGCAGTGGGCGTCTAATTAATAGCAATCAGCCCCAGCATTTT. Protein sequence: CASSGRLINSNQPQHF.

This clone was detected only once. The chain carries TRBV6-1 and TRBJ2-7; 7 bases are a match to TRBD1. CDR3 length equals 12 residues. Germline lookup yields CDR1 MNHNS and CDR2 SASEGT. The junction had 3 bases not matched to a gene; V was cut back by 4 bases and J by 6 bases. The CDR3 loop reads CASSVTGREQYF. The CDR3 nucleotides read TGTGCCAGCAGTGTGACAGGGCGCGAGCAGTACTTC.

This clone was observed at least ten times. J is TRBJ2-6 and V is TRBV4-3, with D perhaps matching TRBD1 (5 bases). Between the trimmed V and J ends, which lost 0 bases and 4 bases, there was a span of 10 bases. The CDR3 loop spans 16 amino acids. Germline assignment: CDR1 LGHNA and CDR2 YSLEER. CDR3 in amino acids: CASSQDQGSGANVLTF. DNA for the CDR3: TGCGCCAGCAGCCAAGATCAGGGATCCGGGGCCAACGTCCTGACTTTC.

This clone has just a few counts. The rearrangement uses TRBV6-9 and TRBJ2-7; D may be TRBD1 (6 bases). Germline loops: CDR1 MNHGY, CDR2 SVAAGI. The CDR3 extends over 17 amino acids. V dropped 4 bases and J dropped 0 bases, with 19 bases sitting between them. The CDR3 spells CASSSLRFDRRSYEQYF. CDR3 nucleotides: TGTGCCAGCAGTTCCCTCCGTTTTGACAGGCGCTCCTACGAGCAGTACTTC.

CDR3 sequence: CASSYGEGSEAFF. In DNA, the CDR3 is TGTGCCAGCAGTTACGGGGAGGGGTCTGAAGCTTTCTTT. The J gene is TRBJ1-1, the V gene TRBV6-6; TRBD1 is a possible D gene (5 bases). Germline CDR1 is MNHNY and CDR2 is SVGAGI (reference sequence). The CDR3 length is 13 residues. The V end lost 2 bases, the J end lost 6 bases, and 10 bases lay between the germline ends.

The CDR3 region has the DNA TGTGCCAGCAGCGTATTTCAGGGTGTAACTAATGAAAAACTGTTTTTT. Its protein product is CASSVFQGVTNEKLFF. The chain couples TRBV5-6 to TRBJ1-4; D perhaps matches TRBD1 (5 bases). This CDR3 contains 16 residues. Germline V lookup: CDR1 SGHDT, CDR2 YYEEEE. Trimming stripped 4 bases from V and 1 base from J, with 14 bases between.

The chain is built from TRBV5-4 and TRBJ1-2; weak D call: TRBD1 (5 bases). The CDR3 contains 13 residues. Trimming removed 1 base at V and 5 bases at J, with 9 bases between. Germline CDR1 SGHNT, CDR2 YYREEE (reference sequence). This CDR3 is CASSLWGDYGYTF. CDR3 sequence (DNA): TGTGCCAGCAGCTTGTGGGGGGATTATGGCTACACCTTC.

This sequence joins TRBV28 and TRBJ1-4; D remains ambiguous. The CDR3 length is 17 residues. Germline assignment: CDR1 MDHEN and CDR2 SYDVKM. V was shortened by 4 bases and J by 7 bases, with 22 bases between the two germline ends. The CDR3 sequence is CASSSPLGSDSGEKLFF. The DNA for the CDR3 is TGTGCCAGCAGTTCCCCGCTTGGGAGCGATTCAGGTGAAAAACTGTTTTTT.

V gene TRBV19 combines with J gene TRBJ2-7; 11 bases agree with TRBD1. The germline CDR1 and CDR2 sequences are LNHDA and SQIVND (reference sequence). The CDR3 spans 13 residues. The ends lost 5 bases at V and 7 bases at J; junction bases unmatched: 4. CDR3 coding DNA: TGTGCCAGTAGTCCCGGGACAGGGGGGGAGCAGTACTTC. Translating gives CASSPGTGGEQYF.

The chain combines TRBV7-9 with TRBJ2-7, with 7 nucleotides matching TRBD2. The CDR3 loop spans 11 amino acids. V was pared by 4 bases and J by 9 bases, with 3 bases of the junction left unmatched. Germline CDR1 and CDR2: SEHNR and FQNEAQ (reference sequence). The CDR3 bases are TGTGCCAGCAGCTCCACGGGAGGGCAGTACTTC. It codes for CASSSTGGQYF.

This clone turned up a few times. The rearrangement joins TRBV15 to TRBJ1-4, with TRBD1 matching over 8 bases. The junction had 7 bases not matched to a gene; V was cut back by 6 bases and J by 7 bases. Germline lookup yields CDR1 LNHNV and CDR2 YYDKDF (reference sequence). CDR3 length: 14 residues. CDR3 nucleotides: TGTGCCACCAGTATTATAGACAGGGGTGAAAAACTGTTTTTT. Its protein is CATSIIDRGEKLFF. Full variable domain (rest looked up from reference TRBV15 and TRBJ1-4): DAMVIQNPRYQVTQFGKPVTLSCSQTLNHNVMYWYQQKSSQAPKLLFHYYDKDFNNEADTPDNFQSRRPNTSFCFLDIRSPGLGDTAMYLCATSIIDRGEKLFFGSGTQLSVL.

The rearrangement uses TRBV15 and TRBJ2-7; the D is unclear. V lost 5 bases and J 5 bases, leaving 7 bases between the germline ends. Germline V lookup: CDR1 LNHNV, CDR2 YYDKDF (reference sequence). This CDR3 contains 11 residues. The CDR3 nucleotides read TGTGCCACCAGCTACTATGACGAGCAGTACTTC. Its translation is CATSYYDEQYF.

CDR3 sequence: CASTQDRVNTEAFF. CDR3 DNA sequence: TGTGCCAGCACCCAGGACAGGGTGAACACTGAAGCTTTCTTT. V and J are TRBV4-2 and TRBJ1-1; TRBD1 agrees at 8 bases. CDR1 is LGHNA, CDR2 YNFKEQ, per germline. V shed 7 bases, J shed 0 bases, and the junction held 4 bases outside the gene matches. The CDR3 contains 14 residues.

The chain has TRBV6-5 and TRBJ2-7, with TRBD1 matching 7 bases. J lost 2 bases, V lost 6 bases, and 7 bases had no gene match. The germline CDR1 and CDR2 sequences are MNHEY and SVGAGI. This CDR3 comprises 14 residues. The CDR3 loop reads CASSIRGQPYEQYF. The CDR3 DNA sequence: TGTGCCAGCAGCATTAGGGGACAGCCCTACGAGCAGTACTTC.

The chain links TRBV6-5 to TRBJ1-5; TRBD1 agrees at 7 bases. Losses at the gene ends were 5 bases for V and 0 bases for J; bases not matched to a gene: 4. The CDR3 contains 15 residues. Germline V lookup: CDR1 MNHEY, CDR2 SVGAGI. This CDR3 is CASSAQGGSNQPQHF. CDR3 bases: TGTGCCAGCAGTGCGCAGGGGGGTAGCAATCAGCCCCAGCATTTT.

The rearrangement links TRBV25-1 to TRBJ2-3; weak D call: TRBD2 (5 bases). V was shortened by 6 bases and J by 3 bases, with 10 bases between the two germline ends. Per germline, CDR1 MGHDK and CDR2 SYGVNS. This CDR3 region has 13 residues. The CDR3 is CASSEGGTDTQYF. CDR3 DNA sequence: TGTGCCAGCAGCGAGGGTGGGACAGATACGCAGTATTTT.

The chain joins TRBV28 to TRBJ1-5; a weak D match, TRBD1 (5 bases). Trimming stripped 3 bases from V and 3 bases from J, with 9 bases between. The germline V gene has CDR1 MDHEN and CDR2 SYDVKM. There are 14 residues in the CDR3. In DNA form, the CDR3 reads TGTGCCAGCAGTTTCCCAGGGTCCAATCAGCCCCAGCATTTT. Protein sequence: CASSFPGSNQPQHF.

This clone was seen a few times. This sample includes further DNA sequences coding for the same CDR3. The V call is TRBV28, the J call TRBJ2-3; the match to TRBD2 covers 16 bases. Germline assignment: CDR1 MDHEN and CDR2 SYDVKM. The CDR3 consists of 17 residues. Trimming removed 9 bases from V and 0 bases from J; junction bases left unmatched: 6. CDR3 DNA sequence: TGTGCCAGTACGGGACTAGCGGGGGGGATAAGCACAGATACGCAGTATTTT. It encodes CASTGLAGGISTDTQYF.

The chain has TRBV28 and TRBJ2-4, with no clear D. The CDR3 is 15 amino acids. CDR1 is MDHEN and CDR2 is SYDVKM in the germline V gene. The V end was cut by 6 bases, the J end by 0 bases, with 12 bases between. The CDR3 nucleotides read TGTGCCAGCAGCCCCTGGCAGGCAGCCAAAAACATTCAGTACTTC. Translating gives CASSPWQAAKNIQYF. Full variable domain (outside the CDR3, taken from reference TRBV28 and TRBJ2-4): DVKVTQSSRYLVKRTGEKVFLECVQDMDHENMFWYRQDPGLGLRLIYFSYDVKMKEKGDIPEGYSVSREKKERFSLILESASTNQTSMYLCASSPWQAAKNIQYFGAGTRLSVL.

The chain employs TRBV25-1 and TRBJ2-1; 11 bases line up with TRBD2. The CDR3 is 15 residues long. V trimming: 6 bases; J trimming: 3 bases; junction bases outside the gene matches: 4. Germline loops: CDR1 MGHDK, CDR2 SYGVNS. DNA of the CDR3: TGTGCCAGCAGCGCCGGGACTAGCGGCTACAATGAGCAGTTCTTC. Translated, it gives CASSAGTSGYNEQFF.

The CDR3 bases are TGTGCCAGTAGCAACAAGGGACAGGGTTCCTACGAGCAGTACTTC. Translating gives CASSNKGQGSYEQYF. The rearrangement uses TRBV19 and TRBJ2-7; 9 bases line up with TRBD1. The J segment lost 1 base and the V segment lost 6 bases, leaving 7 bases of the junction unmatched. Germline assignment: CDR1 LNHDA and CDR2 SQIVND (reference sequence). The CDR3 runs to 15 residues.

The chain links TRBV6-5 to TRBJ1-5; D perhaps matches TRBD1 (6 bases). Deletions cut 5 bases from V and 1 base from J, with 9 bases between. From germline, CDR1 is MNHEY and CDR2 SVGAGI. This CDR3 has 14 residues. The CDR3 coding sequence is TGTGCCAGCAGTAGGGGACAAAGCAATCAGCCCCAGCATTTT. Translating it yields CASSRGQSNQPQHF.

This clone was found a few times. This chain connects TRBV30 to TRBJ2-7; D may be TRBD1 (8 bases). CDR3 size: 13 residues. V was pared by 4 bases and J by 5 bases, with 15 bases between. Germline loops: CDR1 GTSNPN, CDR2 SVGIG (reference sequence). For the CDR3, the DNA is TGTGCCTGGAAAACAGGGGGGGGAGACGAGCAGTACTTC. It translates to CAWKTGGGDEQYF.

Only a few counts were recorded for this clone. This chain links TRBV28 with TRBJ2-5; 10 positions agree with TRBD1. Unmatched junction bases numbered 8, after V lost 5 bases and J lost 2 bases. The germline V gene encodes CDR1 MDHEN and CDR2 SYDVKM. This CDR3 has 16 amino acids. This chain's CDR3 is CASSRWTGGGQETQYF. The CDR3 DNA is TGTGCCAGCAGTAGGTGGACAGGGGGGGGACAAGAGACCCAGTACTTC.

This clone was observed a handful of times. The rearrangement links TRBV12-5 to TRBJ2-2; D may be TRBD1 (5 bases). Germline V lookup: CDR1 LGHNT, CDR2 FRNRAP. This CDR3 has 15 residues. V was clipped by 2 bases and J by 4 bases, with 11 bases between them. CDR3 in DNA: TGTGCTAGTGGTTTGACAGGTGGGGTCACCGGGGAGCTGTTTTTT. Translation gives CASGLTGGVTGELFF.

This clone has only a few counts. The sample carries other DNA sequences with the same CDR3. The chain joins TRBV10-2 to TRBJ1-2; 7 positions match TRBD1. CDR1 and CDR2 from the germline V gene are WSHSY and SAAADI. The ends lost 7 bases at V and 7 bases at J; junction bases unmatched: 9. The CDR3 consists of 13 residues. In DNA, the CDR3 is TGCGCCAGCAACGAACAGGGGCAAGGTGGCTACACCTTC. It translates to CASNEQGQGGYTF.